The 5 T cell receptor beta chains given below trace back to one sample, sequenced in a study of PD-1 blockade in classical Hodgkin lymphoma. Libraries were prepared by immunoSEQ multiplex PCR; TCRdb keeps only in-frame clonotypes and omits some of them. The repertoire holds about 35,000 clones, with approximately 92% as singletons. Each and every patient relapsed after autologous stem cell transplantation, and patients got differing brentuximab vedotin exposure. Thawed PBMCs yielded CD4+ T cells through magnetic negative selection. This specimen consisted of CD4+ T cells from blood, obtained at baseline. Every receptor here comes from a human donor with classical Hodgkin lymphoma.

The chain recombines TRBV19 with TRBJ2-3; 8 bases are shared with TRBD1. Germline V gene sequence: CDR1 LNHDA, CDR2 SQIVND (reference sequence). The V gene end was trimmed by 7 bases and the J gene end by 3 bases; junction bases not matched to a gene: 6. The CDR3 length is 14 residues. CDR3 residues: CASTRGQGTDTQYF. The CDR3 DNA reads as TGTGCCAGTACAAGAGGACAGGGTACAGATACGCAGTATTTT. The variable domain in full, completed from reference TRBV19 and TRBJ2-3, reads DGGITQSPKYLFRKEGQNVTLSCEQNLNHDAMYWYRQDPGQGLRLIYYSQIVNDFQKGDIAEGYSVSREKKESFPLTVTSAQKNPTAFYLCASTRGQGTDTQYFGPGTRLTVL.

The chain couples TRBV7-9 to TRBJ2-2; the match to TRBD1 covers 10 bases. This CDR3 has 15 amino acids. Looked up from germline, CDR1 is SEHNR and CDR2 is FQNEAQ (reference sequence). The trim removed 8 bases at V and 5 bases at J, leaving 8 bases unmatched. The CDR3 coding sequence is TGTGCCAGCTCGCCCGGGACAGGGGTTACCGGGGAGCTGTTTTTT. Protein sequence: CASSPGTGVTGELFF. Based on the CDR3 plus reference TRBV7-9 and TRBJ2-2, the full variable domain is DTGVSQNPRHKITKRGQNVTFRCDPISEHNRLYWYRQTLGQGPEFLTYFQNEAQLEKSRLLSDRFSAERPKGSFSTLEIQRTEQGDSAMYLCASSPGTGVTGELFFGEGSRLTVL.

This chain connects TRBV6-6 to TRBJ2-3; 8 bases fit TRBD1. The J segment lost 5 bases and the V segment lost 1 base, leaving 5 bases of the junction unmatched. This CDR3 contains 15 residues. Germline-derived CDR1 and CDR2 are MNHNY and SVGAGI (reference sequence). The CDR3, as DNA: TGTGCCAGCAGTTACTTACAGGGGGTGGGAGATACGCAGTATTTT. Encoded protein: CASSYLQGVGDTQYF.

This clone was detected once. V usage is TRBV7-3 and J usage is TRBJ2-1; TRBD2 matches 8 bases. This CDR3 is built from 16 residues. CDR1 SGHTA and CDR2 FQGTGA come from the germline V gene. The J segment lost 7 bases and the V segment lost 2 bases, leaving 10 bases of the junction unmatched. The CDR3 bases are TGTGCCAGCAGCTTACATCAAGCGGGAGTTTTTAATGAGCAGTTCTTC. The encoded protein is CASSLHQAGVFNEQFF.

CDR3 in DNA: TGTGCCAGCAGTCCCCACCAGGGGGGTCCCCTCTCCTACGAGCAGTACTTC. It yields the protein CASSPHQGGPLSYEQYF. The chain carries TRBV28 and TRBJ2-7, with a weak D call TRBD1 (7 bases). The V end was cut by 5 bases, the J end by 0 bases, with 20 bases between. The germline CDR1 and CDR2 sequences are MDHEN and SYDVKM. There are 17 residues in the CDR3.